The present T cell receptor (beta chain) was sequenced within a study of OX40 agonist ivuxolimab in advanced cancers. On the study more broadly: With ivuxolimab, an agonistic anti-OX40 (CD134) antibody, patients were treated. Under the entry rules, prior anti-PD-1, anti-PD-L1 or anti-CTLA-4 therapy was allowed, and about 40% had some.

The germline V and J ends were trimmed by 0 bases and 12 bases, with 15 bases remaining between them. CDR3 length: 13 amino acids. Germline lookup yields CDR1 KGHSH and CDR2 LQKENI. Regarding the study as a whole: Several nonresponders also turned out to have low normalized T-cell clonal expansion. At 0.1 to 3.0 mg/kg, clonal expansion of CD4+ and CD8+ blood T cells had occurred by week 6.

Comments on this clone: Antigen unknown.

TCRdb's copy holds only in-frame clones and misses some; the assay was immunoSEQ multiplex PCR. The data hold about 36,000 clones, with roughly 69% observed a single time. The TCR comes from an adult with an advanced solid tumor such as melanoma, head and neck, liver or kidney cancer. Sequences were derived from CD4+ or CD8+ T cells sorted from blood, sampled in a trial of the OX40 agonist ivuxolimab. The rearrangement joins TRBV18 to TRBJ2-7; D unclear. Here the CDR3 reads CASSPPGREVAYF. For the CDR3, the DNA is TGTGCCAGCTCACCACCGGGAAGGGAAGTCGCGTACTTC.